This TCR beta chain is drawn from a study of shared clonotypes between healthy human individuals. Study details: The study used three CD4 naive, three CD4 memory, two CD8 naive and one CD8 memory plate per donor.

Germline V gene sequence: CDR1 SGHRS, CDR2 YFSETQ. The length of the CDR3 is 13 residues. Trimming cost V 4 bases and J 6 bases, with 10 bases left between them. Findings and caveats of the study: Non-shared clonotypes displayed generation probabilities falling below those of clonotypes present in all four donors. Donors were few, which limited the genetic and exposure-history diversity represented.

An even split of each subset's genomic DNA across several immunoSEQ plates was performed. Using immunoSEQ multiplex PCR, the repertoire was profiled, and TCRdb retains in-frame clones only, with some absent. The sample lists about 610,000 clones; 95% to 98% were seen once. Concerning this clone: Its antigen is still unknown.

The sample taken for sequencing was naive CD4+ T cells sorted from blood. This sample's subset: CD45RA+ positively selected. The chain employs TRBV5-1 and TRBJ2-2, with D unresolved. The source is a woman in her thirties in good health. The CDR3 nucleotides read TGCGCCAGCAGCCCTGGTGATTCCGGGGAGCTGTTTTTT. Translated: CASSPGDSGELFF.